The rows below give T cell receptor beta chains drawn from one sample of a study of T-cell memory formation after mild COVID-19. MiXCR, applied by TCRdb to the 5' RACE reads, yields one record per CDR3 protein. Of about 81,000 distinct CDR3 sequences listed, 20% to 30% are singletons. What was sequenced was PBMCs or a T cell subset sorted from them (not recorded which). All receptors derive from a man aged 18-30 years who had mild COVID-19 (a few samples of this study predate the infection). Cell type and time point are not known. Both conserved end residues are part of each CDR3.

J gene: TRBJ1-1; V gene: TRBV6-5; CDR3 length: 11; CDR3 protein: CASDQNTEAFF
J gene: TRBJ1-1; V gene: TRBV7-9; CDR3 length: 14; CDR3 protein: CASSLVWAGTEAFF
J gene: TRBJ1-5; V gene: TRBV4-1; CDR3 length: 15; CDR3 protein: CASSQQGANLQPQHF
J gene: TRBJ2-1; V gene: TRBV7-2; CDR3 length: 12; CDR3 protein: CASSPPASEQFF
J gene: TRBJ2-1; V gene: TRBV7-9; CDR3 length: 14; CDR3 protein: CASSWRGSTYEQFF
J gene: TRBJ1-1; V gene: TRBV19; CDR3 length: 16; CDR3 protein: CASSMGPPGQGLKAFF
J gene: TRBJ2-5; V gene: TRBV10-3; CDR3 length: 15; CDR3 protein: CAISEPASGRETQYF
J gene: TRBJ2-3; V gene: TRBV6-6; CDR3 length: 14; CDR3 protein: CASTLDRETDTQYF
J gene: TRBJ2-7; V gene: TRBV4-3; CDR3 length: 13; CDR3 protein: CASSQDPEDEQYF
J gene: TRBJ2-5; V gene: TRBV4-1; CDR3 length: 16; CDR3 protein: CASSPRGQGGKETQYF
J gene: TRBJ2-2; V gene: TRBV7-8; CDR3 length: 15; CDR3 protein: CASSLVRRFTGELFF
J gene: TRBJ1-1; V gene: TRBV4-3; CDR3 length: 15; CDR3 protein: CASSQIGVSGTEAFF
J gene: TRBJ2-3; V gene: TRBV7-9; CDR3 length: 14; CDR3 protein: CASTALAQPDTQYF
J gene: TRBJ2-3; V gene: TRBV7-3; CDR3 length: 13; CDR3 protein: CASSLITSDTQYF
J gene: TRBJ2-3; V gene: TRBV28; CDR3 length: 16; CDR3 protein: CASSPSRAGDTDTQYF
J gene: TRBJ2-3; V gene: TRBV7-6; CDR3 length: 16; CDR3 protein: CASSSSPGDRTDTQYF
J gene: TRBJ2-2; V gene: TRBV23-1; CDR3 length: 16; CDR3 protein: CASSKPGQDESGELFF
J gene: TRBJ2-7; V gene: TRBV5-1; CDR3 length: 14; CDR3 protein: CASSSRDRGREQYF
J gene: TRBJ1-6; V gene: TRBV7-9; CDR3 length: 15; CDR3 protein: CASSLGQGGYSPLHF
J gene: TRBJ2-7; V gene: TRBV11-2; CDR3 length: 15; CDR3 protein: CASSPGTLPGDEQYF
J gene: TRBJ2-1; V gene: TRBV7-9; CDR3 length: 17; CDR3 protein: CASSLRRQDREVYEQFF
J gene: TRBJ1-2; V gene: TRBV20-1; CDR3 length: 15; CDR3 protein: CSARDSASTSYGYTF
J gene: TRBJ1-1; V gene: TRBV5-1; CDR3 length: 12; CDR3 protein: CASKLQGVEAFF
J gene: TRBJ1-1; V gene: TRBV4-2; CDR3 length: 14; CDR3 protein: CASSQEEGTYEAFF
J gene: TRBJ2-1; V gene: TRBV6-1; CDR3 length: 14; CDR3 protein: CASLWAGTYNEQFF
J gene: TRBJ2-3; V gene: TRBV6-6; CDR3 length: 15; CDR3 protein: CASSWRGVSTDTQYF
J gene: TRBJ2-3; V gene: TRBV5-1; CDR3 length: 17; CDR3 protein: CASSTDRAFGGTDTQYF
J gene: TRBJ2-3; V gene: TRBV14; CDR3 length: 13; CDR3 protein: CASSRGGRDTQYF
J gene: TRBJ2-1; V gene: TRBV7-9; CDR3 length: 15; CDR3 protein: CASSPLAGGTNEQFF
J gene: TRBJ2-2; V gene: TRBV4-1; CDR3 length: 17; CDR3 protein: CASSQDGTGGFTGELFF
J gene: TRBJ2-5; V gene: TRBV12-3/TRBV12-4; CDR3 length: 15; CDR3 protein: CASSSGTGIQETQYF
J gene: TRBJ1-1; V gene: TRBV7-2; CDR3 length: 12; CDR3 protein: CASSSVGAEAFF
J gene: TRBJ2-5; V gene: TRBV13; CDR3 length: 14; CDR3 protein: CASSLKGNQETQYF
J gene: TRBJ1-5; V gene: TRBV4-2; CDR3 length: 18; CDR3 protein: CASSQGVGVSMGNQPQHF
J gene: TRBJ1-2; V gene: TRBV6-5; CDR3 length: 13; CDR3 protein: CASSYFGLRGYTF
J gene: TRBJ2-6; V gene: TRBV6-4; CDR3 length: 14; CDR3 protein: CASSDREGANVLTF
J gene: TRBJ2-5; V gene: TRBV6-2/TRBV6-3; CDR3 length: 12; CDR3 protein: CASSYSVETQYF
J gene: TRBJ1-1; V gene: TRBV10-3; CDR3 length: 13; CDR3 protein: CAISAGVGTEAFF
J gene: TRBJ2-3; V gene: TRBV29-1; CDR3 length: 15; CDR3 protein: CSVEERGQELDTQYF
J gene: TRBJ2-3; V gene: TRBV24-1; CDR3 length: 15; CDR3 protein: CATSDPDRGGDTQYF
J gene: TRBJ2-7; V gene: TRBV20-1; CDR3 length: 13; CDR3 protein: CSAGSGGPYEQYF
J gene: TRBJ2-3; V gene: TRBV28; CDR3 length: 18; CDR3 protein: CASSLPPGQGLSTDTQYF
J gene: TRBJ1-1; V gene: TRBV13; CDR3 length: 15; CDR3 protein: CASRRRGDLNTEAFF
J gene: TRBJ1-2; V gene: TRBV13; CDR3 length: 13; CDR3 protein: CASSLGSGGGYTF
J gene: TRBJ2-2; V gene: TRBV4-2; CDR3 length: 14; CDR3 protein: CATRGGAGTGELFF
J gene: TRBJ1-5; V gene: TRBV6-2/TRBV6-3; CDR3 length: 17; CDR3 protein: CASSYNPVSGFNQPQHF
J gene: TRBJ1-4; V gene: TRBV4-3; CDR3 length: 14; CDR3 protein: CASSQRTLSGKLFF
J gene: TRBJ2-6; V gene: TRBV25-1; CDR3 length: 18; CDR3 protein: CASSEFGTPHSGANVLTF
J gene: TRBJ2-5; V gene: TRBV27; CDR3 length: 15; CDR3 protein: CASSISGGYQETQYF
J gene: TRBJ2-5; V gene: TRBV20-1; CDR3 length: 15; CDR3 protein: CSARDGQRGEETQYF
J gene: TRBJ2-2; V gene: TRBV6-5; CDR3 length: 19; CDR3 protein: CATRGTGGASGGPTGELFF
J gene: TRBJ1-1; V gene: TRBV6-5; CDR3 length: 15; CDR3 protein: CASSPRGPGGTEAFF
J gene: TRBJ2-2; V gene: TRBV11-2; CDR3 length: 13; CDR3 protein: CASSGLYTGELFF
J gene: TRBJ1-2; V gene: TRBV11-2; CDR3 length: 14; CDR3 protein: CASSLLTPSYGYTF
J gene: TRBJ2-6; V gene: TRBV12-3/TRBV12-4; CDR3 length: 14; CDR3 protein: CASWGPSGANVLTF